One sample yielded the 27 T cell receptor beta chains listed below, sequenced in a study of OX40 agonist ivuxolimab in advanced cancers. Using immunoSEQ multiplex PCR, the repertoire was profiled, and TCRdb retains in-frame clones only, with some absent. The sample consists of 63,000 or so clones, 84% of them appearing once. This specimen was CD4+ or CD8+ T cells sorted from blood, taken in a trial of the OX40 agonist ivuxolimab. These receptors all stem from an adult with an advanced solid tumor such as melanoma, head and neck, liver or kidney cancer.

This chain uses TRBV5-1 with TRBJ2-2; possible D gene TRBD1, 5 bases. The CDR3 is made up of 16 amino acids. With 0 bases removed from V and 0 bases from J, the gap between germline ends came to 9 bases. Looked up from germline, CDR1 is SGHRS and CDR2 is YFSETQ. CDR3 nucleotides: TGCGCCAGCAGCTTGGCCTTACAGGCGAACACCGGGGAGCTGTTTTTT. Translated: CASSLALQANTGELFF.

The V and J genes are TRBV27 and TRBJ1-4; 7 bases line up with TRBD1. CDR1 is MNHEY, CDR2 SMNVEV, per germline (reference sequence). The J segment lost 5 bases and the V segment lost 6 bases, leaving 9 bases of the junction unmatched. This CDR3 spans 15 amino acids. CDR3 residues: CASSRGQDGNEKLFF. The CDR3 DNA follows: TGTGCCAGCAGCCGCGGACAGGACGGGAATGAAAAACTGTTTTTT. The variable domain in full, with the rest retrieved from reference TRBV27 and TRBJ1-4, is EAQVTQNPRYLITVTGKKLTVTCSQNMNHEYMSWYRQDPGLGLRQIYYSMNVEVTDKGDVPEGYKVSRKEKRNFPLILESPSPNQTSLYFCASSRGQDGNEKLFFGSGTQLSVL.

J is TRBJ2-1 and V is TRBV6-6; D is possibly TRBD2 (5 bases). The germline gives CDR1 MNHNY, CDR2 SVGAGI (reference sequence). The CDR3 covers 13 residues. Trimming shortened V by 8 bases and J by 8 bases, and 16 bases separated the two germline ends. CDR3 in DNA: TGTGCCAGCGGGCGGGCACGCCAGGATGAGCAGTTCTTC. This translates into CASGRARQDEQFF.

The chain employs TRBV5-4 and TRBJ1-1, with D uncertain. Trimming took off 10 bases at V and 2 bases at J, with 15 bases between the two ends. The CDR3 runs to 13 residues. From germline, CDR1 is SGHNT and CDR2 YYREEE (reference sequence). The CDR3 sequence is CALSKTANTEAFF. CDR3 nucleotide sequence: TGTGCCCTGTCAAAGACCGCTAACACTGAAGCTTTCTTT.

This chain uses TRBV29-1 with TRBJ2-1; TRBD1 agrees at 8 bases. This CDR3 comprises 13 residues. V trimming: 6 bases; J trimming: 6 bases; junction bases outside the gene matches: 7. In germline, CDR1 is SQVTM, CDR2 ANQGSEA. The CDR3 nucleotides read TGCAGCGTCGCCGGGACAGGCTCCAATGAGCAGTTCTTC. Translation: CSVAGTGSNEQFF.

The chain joins TRBV5-1 to TRBJ1-1; a possible D gene is TRBD1 (5 bases). Deletions cut 0 bases from V and 4 bases from J, with 13 bases between. Germline V gene sequence: CDR1 SGHRS, CDR2 YFSETQ. This CDR3 has 15 amino acids. CDR3 DNA: TGCGCCAGCAGCTTGGAGGGGCCTAGTACCACTGAAGCTTTCTTT. It translates to CASSLEGPSTTEAFF.

This chain links TRBV7-2 with TRBJ2-5; D is unclear. Trimming pared 4 bases from V and 3 bases from J, leaving 12 bases between. This CDR3 has 14 residues. CDR1 is SGHTA and CDR2 is FQGNSA in the germline V gene. CDR3 sequence (DNA): TGTGCCAGCAGCTCCCCGGCTTCCAAAGAGACCCAGTACTTC. Its translation: CASSSPASKETQYF.

This clone occurred a few times. The J gene is TRBJ1-5, the V gene TRBV4-1; D is unclear. The germline V and J ends were trimmed by 1 base and 4 bases, with 5 bases remaining between them. Germline V lookup: CDR1 MGHRA, CDR2 YSYEKL. This CDR3 is built from 13 residues. CDR3 loop: CASSQGRNQPQHF. The CDR3 region has the DNA TGCGCCAGCAGCCAAGGCAGAAATCAGCCCCAGCATTTT.

V gene TRBV2 combines with J gene TRBJ2-2, with D perhaps TRBD1 (6 bases). Trimming took 5 bases from V and 5 from J, leaving 12 bases between them. The CDR3 runs to 14 residues. Germline lookup yields CDR1 SNHLY and CDR2 FYNNEI. The CDR3 DNA reads TGTGCCAGCAGTTTACAGGGCTGGACCGGGGAGCTGTTTTTT. Translating gives CASSLQGWTGELFF.

This rearrangement joins TRBV9 to TRBJ2-2, with unresolved D. CDR3 length: 17 residues. Germline CDR1 SGDLS, CDR2 YYNGEE. The V gene lost 3 bases and the J gene lost 0 bases, with 15 bases spanning the gap. The CDR3 coding sequence is TGTGCCAGCAGCGCCCCCGGCGGACGGGCGAACACCGGGGAGCTGTTTTTT. This sequence encodes CASSAPGGRANTGELFF.

The CDR3 spells CASSPRQGGKNTEAFF. CDR3 sequence (DNA): TGTGCCAGCAGCCCCCGACAGGGGGGGAAGAACACTGAAGCTTTCTTT. The V and J genes are TRBV5-4 and TRBJ1-1, with 9 bases matching TRBD1. There are 16 residues in the CDR3. Germline CDR1 reads SGHNT; CDR2 reads YYREEE (reference sequence). With 4 bases clipped from V and 1 base from J, the junction kept 8 bases outside the gene matches.

Remarks on this clone: No DNA is shown, since the ends of the CDR3 on it are uncertain; the CDR3 is the one TCRdb lists. The V call is TRBV19, the J call TRBJ2-7; the table's D gene call, TRBD1, was not cross checked with the DNA. The CDR3 comprises 15 residues, both ends counted. CDR1 is LNHDA and CDR2 is SQIVND in the germline V gene (reference sequence). The CDR3 protein is CASSTSGRGVGEQYF.

The chain combines TRBV6-1 with TRBJ2-1, with a tentative D call TRBD2 (6 bases). This CDR3 comprises 14 residues. Trimming cost V 6 bases and J 3 bases, with 12 bases left between them. Germline V gives CDR1 MNHNS, CDR2 SASEGT. CDR3 protein: CASRRDFLYNEQFF. The DNA of the CDR3 is TGTGCCAGCAGAAGGGACTTTCTCTACAATGAGCAGTTCTTC.

This rearrangement joins TRBV6-1 to TRBJ1-1, with TRBD1 matching over 8 bases. This CDR3 is built from 13 residues. With 5 bases clipped from V and 4 bases from J, the junction kept 3 bases outside the gene matches. Looked up from germline, CDR1 is MNHNS and CDR2 is SASEGT. The CDR3 sequence: CASSTGGSTEAFF. As DNA, the CDR3 is TGTGCCAGCAGTACAGGGGGGAGCACTGAAGCTTTCTTT.

The chain employs TRBV5-1 and TRBJ1-1; a weak D match, TRBD1 (5 bases). In germline, CDR1 is SGHRS, CDR2 YFSETQ. Trimming took 4 bases from V and 3 from J, leaving 13 bases between them. The CDR3 runs 14 residues. CDR3 amino acids: CASSPQGVDTEAFF. Here the CDR3 DNA reads TGCGCCAGCAGCCCTCAGGGTGTAGACACTGAAGCTTTCTTT.

This sequence joins TRBV6-5 and TRBJ2-2, with D unresolved. Trimming left V 2 bases short and J 6 bases short, with 13 bases between. In germline, CDR1 is MNHEY, CDR2 SVGAGI. The CDR3 runs 15 residues. CDR3 loop: CASSYPFRFSGELFF. The CDR3, as DNA: TGTGCCAGCAGTTACCCATTCAGGTTTTCCGGGGAGCTGTTTTTT.

The V gene is TRBV19, the J gene TRBJ2-3; 9 nucleotides agree with TRBD2. The trim removed 2 bases at V and 3 bases at J, leaving 3 bases unmatched. CDR1 LNHDA and CDR2 SQIVND come from the germline V gene (reference sequence). CDR3 length: 15 amino acids. The CDR3 loop is CASSIWLAGTDTQYF. As DNA, the CDR3 is TGTGCCAGTAGTATATGGCTAGCGGGGACAGATACGCAGTATTTT.

The J gene is TRBJ2-7, the V gene TRBV6-5, with D possibly TRBD2 on 7 matching bases. The V and J ends lost 3 bases and 2 bases respectively, with 17 bases between them. Germline V gene lookup returns CDR1 MNHEY and CDR2 SVGAGI. CDR3 length: 16 residues. CDR3 region: CASSYEVRGATYEQYF. The CDR3 DNA is TGTGCCAGCAGTTATGAAGTCCGGGGGGCGACCTACGAGCAGTACTTC.

This clone has just one count. This chain links TRBV19 with TRBJ2-7; 8 bases are shared with TRBD2. Germline lookup yields CDR1 LNHDA and CDR2 SQIVND (reference sequence). This CDR3 comprises 14 residues. V shed 4 bases, J shed 4 bases, and the junction held 6 bases outside the gene matches. The CDR3 nucleotides are TGTGCCAGTAGTAGCACCGGGACTAGTTACGAGCAGTACTTC. This encodes CASSSTGTSYEQYF.

The chain uses TRBV11-3 and TRBJ2-3, with D unresolved. Per germline, CDR1 SGHNT and CDR2 YENEEA. The CDR3 is 16 residues long. Trimming pared 2 bases from V and 6 bases from J, leaving 18 bases between. The CDR3 loop is CASSLLSRPPEDTQYF. The CDR3 DNA reads as TGTGCCAGCAGCTTATTATCCAGACCGCCAGAGGATACGCAGTATTTT.

J is TRBJ2-2 and V is TRBV7-9; 11 nucleotides align to TRBD1. The CDR3 extends over 17 amino acids. The junction had 9 bases not matched to a gene; V was cut back by 5 bases and J by 4 bases. Germline loops: CDR1 SEHNR, CDR2 FQNEAQ (reference sequence). In DNA, the CDR3 is TGTGCCAGCAGCCTACCCATGGGGACAGGGGGCACCGGGGAGCTGTTTTTT. Its translation is CASSLPMGTGGTGELFF.

As concerns this clone: A read error may explain this, as a much larger clone is one base away. The chain couples TRBV5-1 to TRBJ2-7, with D possibly TRBD1 on 5 matching bases. Per the germline V gene, CDR1 is SGHRS and CDR2 is YFSETQ. The CDR3 contains 13 residues. V was trimmed by 5 bases and J by 1 base, leaving 10 bases between them. The CDR3 sequence is CASSPDRSYEQYF. The CDR3 bases are TGCGCCAGCAGTCCCGACAGATCCTACGAGCAGTACTTC.

A single count supports this clone. This chain links TRBV4-3 with TRBJ2-4; 7 bases align to TRBD1. The V segment lost 4 bases and the J segment 2 bases; nucleotides outside the gene matches: 5. Germline V gene sequence: CDR1 LGHNA, CDR2 YSLEER. The CDR3 contains 15 residues. CDR3 DNA sequence: TGCGCCAGCAGCCTACAGACAGGGACCAAAAACATTCAGTACTTC. This gives the protein CASSLQTGTKNIQYF.

The rearrangement uses TRBV9 and TRBJ1-5; a possible D gene is TRBD1 (5 bases). V was clipped by 7 bases and J by 7 bases, with 18 bases between them. The CDR3 loop spans 14 amino acids. Germline values: CDR1 SGDLS, CDR2 YYNGEE. Here the CDR3 reads CASSPRGNGQPQHF. Here the CDR3 DNA reads TGTGCCAGCTCTCCTCGGGGGAACGGCCAGCCCCAGCATTTT.

The rearrangement links TRBV2 to TRBJ1-2, with 8 bases lining up with TRBD1. With V trimmed by 6 bases and J by 3 bases, 6 bases remained unmatched. The CDR3 is 14 residues long. Germline V gene sequence: CDR1 SNHLY, CDR2 FYNNEI. The DNA of the CDR3 is TGTGCCAGCAGGGGACAGGTCTTCGACTATGGCTACACCTTC. Translating it yields CASRGQVFDYGYTF. Based on the CDR3 plus reference TRBV2 and TRBJ1-2, the full variable domain is EPEVTQTPSHQVTQMGQEVILRCVPISNHLYFYWYRQILGQKVEFLVSFYNNEISEKSEIFDDQFSVERPDGSNFTLKIRSTKLEDSAMYFCASRGQVFDYGYTFGSGTRLTVV.

This chain connects TRBV19 to TRBJ2-7; 7 bases match TRBD2. The CDR3 is 15 residues long. The V gene's germline CDR1 is LNHDA and CDR2 SQIVND (reference sequence). V dropped 3 bases and J dropped 1; count of bases not matched to a gene: 6. CDR3 sequence: CASSIIGSGSYEQYF. Written as DNA, the CDR3 is TGTGCCAGTAGTATCATCGGTAGCGGGTCCTACGAGCAGTACTTC.

This chain connects TRBV2 to TRBJ1-5; D is uncertain. The CDR3 consists of 15 residues. Trimming removed 3 bases at V and 0 bases at J, with 9 bases between. The germline CDR1 and CDR2 sequences are SNHLY and FYNNEI. CDR3 in DNA: TGTGCCAGCAGTGACGGCAGGAATAGCAATCAGCCCCAGCATTTT. Translated, it gives CASSDGRNSNQPQHF.